This T cell receptor beta chain was captured by sequencing in a study of blood T cell repertoires in COVID-19. Study summary: Sample material is recorded as cDNA or gDNA derived from T cells, B-cell-depleted T cells, or PBMCs.

The germline V and J ends were trimmed by 5 bases and 3 bases, with 8 bases remaining between them. The CDR3 has 12 residues. CDR1 and CDR2 (germline): MDHEN, SYDVKM. In the study's own analysis: The authors estimated nucleated cell counts from reference gene primer amplification. The repertoire was sequenced with immunoSEQ multiplex PCR; TCRdb's copy has only in-frame clones and lacks some. The D gene and trimming were derived from the DNA, and the V and J assignments and clone size from that table. The table lists roughly 180,000 clones, 83% of them singletons. This study enrolled people aged roughly 18 to 89 from roughly 24 US geographic areas. In assigning cohorts, the study relied on participant-reported clinical history.

Input material: PBMCs or T cells enriched from blood (not recorded which). The receptor was derived from a woman in her fifties or sixties in a cohort exposed to, infected with or recovered from COVID-19 (not recorded which). The V call is TRBV28, the J call TRBJ2-7, with D perhaps matching TRBD1 (6 bases). The CDR3 here is CASSAGDYEQYF. CDR3 bases: TGTGCCAGCAGTGCAGGGGACTACGAGCAGTACTTC.